Below are 26 T cell receptor beta chains sequenced from a single sample in a study of CXCR3-negative and CXCR3-positive naive CD8 T cells. 5' RACE with UMI labels generated the TRB cDNA libraries. TCRdb reanalyzed the 5' RACE reads, giving one entry per CDR3 protein sequence and no DNA. The sample is made up of about 130,000 distinct CDR3 sequences, and the top ten hold over 0.35% of it. Their specific antigens are unknown. Broader study findings: More hydrophobic TRB CDR3s occurred in CXCR3-positive than in CXCR3-negative naive cells.

The sequenced sample was naive CXCR3+ CD8+ T cells from blood. Subset: CD45RO-CCR7+CD27+CD95- naive CD8+ T cells expressing CXCR3 (TNR3+). The receptors were sampled from a human donor in good health. Some clones in this sample may be carry-over from other donors' samples.

CDR3 amino acids: CASSSPRTANNQPQHF. The rearrangement uses TRBV19 and TRBJ1-5; no DNA is available, so the TRBD1 call from TCRdb remains unchecked. The V gene's germline CDR1 is LNHDA and CDR2 SQIVND (reference sequence). CDR3 length: 16 residues.

The J gene is TRBJ2-7, the V gene TRBV5-1; absent DNA, TCRdb's TRBD1 call cannot be checked. The CDR3 runs to 16 residues. Germline V gene sequence: CDR1 SGHRS, CDR2 YFSETQ. The CDR3 region is CASSPQPGQGAYEQYF.

The J gene is TRBJ1-1, the V gene TRBV9; TCRdb outputs TRBD1, but without DNA this stays unchecked. In germline, CDR1 is SGDLS, CDR2 YYNGEE. This CDR3 is built from 15 residues. This chain's CDR3 is CASSAADRVSTEAFF.

The chain is built from TRBV6-2 or TRBV6-3 and TRBJ2-1; TCRdb designates TRBD1, a call that cannot be tested without DNA. CDR3 length: 19 residues. Germline assignment: CDR1 MNHEY and CDR2 SVGEGT. The CDR3 spells CASSFTRDRDLYSYNEQFF.

This CDR3 is CASSQDYRGSGQPQHF. V and J are TRBV4-3 and TRBJ1-5; TCRdb picks TRBD1, but there is no DNA to check that call. Germline V gene lookup returns CDR1 LGHNA and CDR2 YSLEER. The CDR3 sequence is 16 residues long.

V gene TRBV7-9 combines with J gene TRBJ2-7; there is no DNA to check the TCRdb D call of TRBD1. CDR3 size: 14 residues. Germline values: CDR1 SEHNR, CDR2 FQNEAQ (reference sequence). The CDR3 region is CASSQVTGFHEQYF.

The V and J genes are TRBV29-1 and TRBJ2-5; TCRdb gives TRBD1 as the D gene, but with no DNA this cannot be confirmed. The CDR3 has 13 amino acids. Germline V gene data show CDR1 as SQVTM and CDR2 as ANQGSEA. Here the CDR3 reads CSVEPHRGETQYF.

The chain employs TRBV5-1 and TRBJ2-6; the D call from TCRdb, TRBD1, cannot be confirmed without DNA. CDR3 length equals 15 residues. The germline V gene encodes CDR1 SGHRS and CDR2 YFSETQ. This CDR3 reads CASSYRTAGANVLTF.

The chain recombines TRBV11-2 with TRBJ2-1; TCRdb names TRBD1, which stays unverified in the absence of DNA. The CDR3 is 16 amino acids. Germline loops: CDR1 SGHAT, CDR2 FQNNGV. The CDR3 sequence is CASSFGQFVSYNEQFF.

The chain employs TRBV15 and TRBJ2-1. Looked up from germline, CDR1 is LNHNV and CDR2 is YYDKDF (reference sequence). The CDR3 runs to 17 residues. The CDR3 region is CATSRDSSGGPYNEQFF.

The chain combines TRBV19 with TRBJ1-6. The germline gives CDR1 LNHDA, CDR2 SQIVND (reference sequence). This CDR3 comprises 16 residues. CDR3 residues: CASRIGEFTHNSPLHF.

This CDR3 reads CASSYLFGIDRETQYF. The chain is built from TRBV7-8 and TRBJ2-5. Germline values: CDR1 SGHVS, CDR2 FQNEAQ. This CDR3 spans 16 amino acids.

The chain has TRBV29-1 and TRBJ1-5. This CDR3 contains 13 residues. Germline CDR1 reads SQVTM; CDR2 reads ANQGSEA. Here the CDR3 reads CSVEGGINQPQHF.

V gene TRBV20-1 combines with J gene TRBJ1-1; the TCRdb call, TRBD1, lacks DNA for checking. The CDR3 contains 13 residues. Per germline, CDR1 DFQATT and CDR2 SNEGSKA (reference sequence). CDR3 protein: CSAGSDRVVEAFF.

This chain joins TRBV4-2 and TRBJ2-3. CDR3 size: 15 residues. Germline CDR1 LGHNA, CDR2 YNFKEQ. Here the CDR3 reads CASSQGMPSTDTQYF.

The chain is built from TRBV7-9 and TRBJ2-5. This CDR3 is built from 15 residues. CDR1 and CDR2 from the germline V gene are SEHNR and FQNEAQ (reference sequence). CDR3 amino acids: CASSLGLQNQETQYF.

J is TRBJ1-6 and V is TRBV7-9. CDR3 length equals 15 residues. Germline loops: CDR1 SEHNR, CDR2 FQNEAQ (reference sequence). CDR3 in amino acids: CASSHSSSYNSPLHF.

The genes are TRBV9 and TRBJ2-1; TCRdb indicates TRBD1, and absent DNA this call remains unverified. The CDR3 consists of 15 residues. Germline values: CDR1 SGDLS, CDR2 YYNGEE. The CDR3 protein is CASSVAVRGTDEQFF.

CDR3 sequence reads: CSVHLQGKGYEQYF. The chain links TRBV29-1 to TRBJ2-7; TCRdb proposes TRBD1, but this gene call is untestable without DNA. Germline-derived CDR1 and CDR2 are SQVTM and ANQGSEA. The CDR3 runs 14 residues.

This chain joins TRBV12-3 or TRBV12-4 and TRBJ2-5; TCRdb calls TRBD2, which cannot be checked without DNA. The CDR3 covers 15 residues. CDR3 in amino acids: CASSPSSGRLETQYF.

V usage is TRBV23-1 and J usage is TRBJ1-5; TCRdb designates TRBD1, a call that cannot be tested without DNA. TRBV23-1 is placed among ORFs of uncertain function. The CDR3 spans 15 residues. The CDR3 region is CASSSGGCCNQPQHF.

The chain uses TRBV29-1 and TRBJ2-1; TCRdb lists TRBD2, though no DNA is available to test this call. The CDR3 has 14 amino acids. CDR1 is SQVTM, CDR2 ANQGSEA, per germline. The CDR3 protein is CSVDGSGRPTEQFF.

The rearrangement joins TRBV6-4 to TRBJ1-5; as DNA is missing, the TRBD1 call by TCRdb cannot be tested. Germline V gene sequence: CDR1 MRHNA, CDR2 SNTAGT. The CDR3 loop spans 14 amino acids. The CDR3: CARNGQGSNQPQHF.

This chain uses TRBV5-1 with TRBJ2-2; the D call of TRBD1 rests on TCRdb alone, since no DNA is present to check it. CDR3 length: 13 residues. Germline values: CDR1 SGHRS, CDR2 YFSETQ. The CDR3 protein is CASGIRVTGELFF. Based on the CDR3 plus reference TRBV5-1 and TRBJ2-2, the full variable domain is KAGVTQTPRYLIKTRGQQVTLSCSPISGHRSVSWYQQTPGQGLQFLFEYFSETQRNKGNFPGRFSGRQFSNSRSEMNVSTLELGDSALYLCASGIRVTGELFFGEGSRLTVL.

The rearrangement links TRBV7-9 to TRBJ2-1; lacking DNA, the TRBD1 call made by TCRdb goes unchecked. The germline gives CDR1 SEHNR, CDR2 FQNEAQ (reference sequence). This CDR3 is built from 15 residues. Here the CDR3 reads CASTLVDDDYNEQFF.

The chain joins TRBV5-5 to TRBJ2-1; the D call from TCRdb, TRBD2, cannot be confirmed without DNA. This CDR3 spans 16 amino acids. In germline, CDR1 is SGHKS, CDR2 YYEKEE (reference sequence). The CDR3 region is CASSLKSSGEYNEQFF.